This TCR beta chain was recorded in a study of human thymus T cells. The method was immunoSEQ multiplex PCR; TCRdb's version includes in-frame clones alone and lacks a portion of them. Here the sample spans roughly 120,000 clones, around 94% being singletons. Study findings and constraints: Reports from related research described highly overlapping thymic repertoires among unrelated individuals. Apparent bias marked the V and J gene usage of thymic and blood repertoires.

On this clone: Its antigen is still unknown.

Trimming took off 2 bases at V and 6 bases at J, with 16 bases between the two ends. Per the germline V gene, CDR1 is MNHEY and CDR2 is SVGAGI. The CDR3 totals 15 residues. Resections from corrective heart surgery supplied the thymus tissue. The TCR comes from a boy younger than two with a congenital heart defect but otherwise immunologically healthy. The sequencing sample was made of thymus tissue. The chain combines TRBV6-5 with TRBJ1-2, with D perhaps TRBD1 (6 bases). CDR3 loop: CASSYVGGIKDGYTF. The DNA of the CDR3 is TGTGCCAGCAGTTACGTCGGGGGCATAAAGGATGGCTACACCTTC.